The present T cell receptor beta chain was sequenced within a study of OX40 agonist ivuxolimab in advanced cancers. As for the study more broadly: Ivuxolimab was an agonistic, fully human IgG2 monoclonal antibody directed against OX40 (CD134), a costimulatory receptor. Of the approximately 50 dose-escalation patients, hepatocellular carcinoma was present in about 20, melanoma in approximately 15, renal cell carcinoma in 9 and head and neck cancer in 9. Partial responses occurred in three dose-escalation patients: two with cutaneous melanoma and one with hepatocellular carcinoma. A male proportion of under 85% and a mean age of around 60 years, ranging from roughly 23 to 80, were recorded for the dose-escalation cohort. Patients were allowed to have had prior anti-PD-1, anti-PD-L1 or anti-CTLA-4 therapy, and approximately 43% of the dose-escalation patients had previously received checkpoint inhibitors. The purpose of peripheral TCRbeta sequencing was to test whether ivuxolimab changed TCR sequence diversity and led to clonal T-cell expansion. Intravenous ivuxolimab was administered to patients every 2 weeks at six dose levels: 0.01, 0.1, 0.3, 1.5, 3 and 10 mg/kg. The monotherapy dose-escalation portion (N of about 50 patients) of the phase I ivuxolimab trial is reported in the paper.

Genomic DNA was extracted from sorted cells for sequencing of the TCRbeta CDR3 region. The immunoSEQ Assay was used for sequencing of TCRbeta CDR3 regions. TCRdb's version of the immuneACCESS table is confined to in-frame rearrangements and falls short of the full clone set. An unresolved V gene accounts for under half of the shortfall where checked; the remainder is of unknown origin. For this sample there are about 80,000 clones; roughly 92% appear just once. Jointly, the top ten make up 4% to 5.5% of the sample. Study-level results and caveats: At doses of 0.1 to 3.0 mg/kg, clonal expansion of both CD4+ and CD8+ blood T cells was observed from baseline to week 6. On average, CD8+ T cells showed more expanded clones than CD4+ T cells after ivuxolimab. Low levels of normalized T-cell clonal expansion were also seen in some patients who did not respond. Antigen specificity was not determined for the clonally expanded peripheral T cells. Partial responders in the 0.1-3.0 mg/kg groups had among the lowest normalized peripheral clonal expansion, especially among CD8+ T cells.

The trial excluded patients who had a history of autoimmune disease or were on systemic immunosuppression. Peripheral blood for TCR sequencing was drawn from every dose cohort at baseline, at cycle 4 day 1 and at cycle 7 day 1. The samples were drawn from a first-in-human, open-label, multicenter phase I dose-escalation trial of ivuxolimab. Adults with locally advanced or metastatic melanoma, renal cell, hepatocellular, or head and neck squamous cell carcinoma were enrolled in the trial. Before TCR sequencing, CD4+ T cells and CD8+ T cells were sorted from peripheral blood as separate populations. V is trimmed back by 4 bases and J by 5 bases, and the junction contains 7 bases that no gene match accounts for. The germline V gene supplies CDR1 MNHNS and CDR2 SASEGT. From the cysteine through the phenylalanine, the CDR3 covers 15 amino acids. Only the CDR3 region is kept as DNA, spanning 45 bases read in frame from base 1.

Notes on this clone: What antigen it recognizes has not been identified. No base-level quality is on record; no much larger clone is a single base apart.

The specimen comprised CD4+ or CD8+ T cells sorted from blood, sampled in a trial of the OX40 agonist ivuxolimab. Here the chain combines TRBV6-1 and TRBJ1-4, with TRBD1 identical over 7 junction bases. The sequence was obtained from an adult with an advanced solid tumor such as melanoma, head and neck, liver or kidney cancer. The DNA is TGTGCCAGCAGTGTCGGGGACAGCAGAAATGAAAAACTGTTTTTT. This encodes CASSVGDSRNEKLFF.